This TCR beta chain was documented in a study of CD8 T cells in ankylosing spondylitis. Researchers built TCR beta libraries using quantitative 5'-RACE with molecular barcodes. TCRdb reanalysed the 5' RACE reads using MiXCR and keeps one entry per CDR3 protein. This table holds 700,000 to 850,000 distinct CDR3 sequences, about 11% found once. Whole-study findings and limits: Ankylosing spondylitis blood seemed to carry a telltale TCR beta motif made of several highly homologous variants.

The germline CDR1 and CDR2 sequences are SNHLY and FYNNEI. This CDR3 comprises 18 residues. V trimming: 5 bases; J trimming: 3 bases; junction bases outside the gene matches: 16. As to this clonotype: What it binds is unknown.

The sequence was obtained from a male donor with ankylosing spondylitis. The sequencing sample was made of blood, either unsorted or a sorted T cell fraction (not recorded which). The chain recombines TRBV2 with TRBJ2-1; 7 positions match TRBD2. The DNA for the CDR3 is TGTGCCAGCAGTACCCTGGGGAGGGCGGCGGACTTCTACAATGAGCAGTTCTTC. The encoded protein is CASSTLGRAADFYNEQFF.